The source of this TCR beta chain is a study of beta chain features in type 1 diabetes. Overall study findings and caveats: Highly expressing activated T cells could be over-counted with a cDNA template. The study found fewer insertions and more deletions at VDJ junctions in type 1 diabetes patients.

This clone came up a few times. Its antigen is not known. One heparinised blood draw, averaging about 120 mL, came from each donor. Isolated RNA was reverse transcribed in full, so expressed TCRB transcripts were sequenced. Sequencing of naive, central memory and regulatory T cell samples gave an average of around 4 million reads. The table came from immunoSEQ multiplex PCR; TCRdb's copy has only in-frame clones and leaves some out. The table has a few hundred thousand clones, roughly 21% seen once. V lost 4 bases and J 0 bases, leaving 4 bases between the germline ends. The CDR3 is 14 residues long. CDR1 is SNHLY and CDR2 is FYNNEI in the germline V gene.

This receptor was taken from a woman in her late teens or twenties in good health. Sequenced material: naive CD4+ T cells from blood. The chain joins TRBV2 to TRBJ2-6, with no clear D. The chain's CDR3 is CASSGNSGANVLTF. In nucleotides, the CDR3 is TGTGCCAGCAGTGGTAACTCTGGGGCCAACGTCCTGACTTTC.